This T cell receptor (beta chain) was retrieved from a study of T cells in Graves' hyperthyroidism and ophthalmopathy. Study conclusions and caveats: Expanded thyroid clonotypes (above 0.001) were mostly also found in blood.

Notes on this clonotype: Its specificity is unknown.

Template material for amplifying TCR beta CDR3 regions consisted of RNA transcripts. The study used the HTBI primer set for a first-round RT-PCR of the TCR CDR3. Each CDR3 protein gets one entry after TCRdb re-called the multiplex PCR reads with MiXCR. The profile shows under 350,000 distinct CDR3 sequences, approximately 13% of them singletons. CDR3 length: 14 amino acids. Germline CDR1 reads SNHLY; CDR2 reads FYNNEI. V was pared by 7 bases and J by 5 bases, with 17 bases between. Sample: blood. The V call is TRBV2, the J call TRBJ1-2; D unclear. The clonotype originates from a woman aged 35 to 49 with Graves' hyperthyroidism. Written as DNA, the CDR3 is TGTGCCAGCATAGGCAGCTTCGCCGCGTATGGCTACACCTTC. Its translation: CASIGSFAAYGYTF. The variable domain in full, completed from reference TRBV2 and TRBJ1-2, reads EPEVTQTPSHQVTQMGQEVILRCVPISNHLYFYWYRQILGQKVEFLVSFYNNEISEKSEIFDDQFSVERPDGSNFTLKIRSTKLEDSAMYFCASIGSFAAYGYTFGSGTRLTVV.